The 21 T cell receptor beta chains reported below all come from one sample, sequenced in a study of shared clonotypes between healthy human individuals. Produced via immunoSEQ multiplex PCR; TCRdb's table is partial and in-frame only. The sample includes around 980,000 clones, 75% to 85% seen only once; the top ten take roughly 0.55%. Sequenced material: memory CD4+ T cells from PBMCs. Subset in this sample: CD45RA-negative fraction. These TCRs come from a man between 18 and 29 years old in good health. Some clones in this sample may be carry-over from other donors' samples.

On this clone: A much larger clone lies a single base off, so this may be a read error. The rearrangement joins TRBV5-1 to TRBJ2-5; no firm D call. Trimming removed 4 bases at V and 2 bases at J, with 6 bases between. Germline V lookup: CDR1 SGHRS, CDR2 YFSETQ. The CDR3 consists of 12 residues. The CDR3 region has the DNA TGCGCCAGCAGCGCGGTTCAAGAGACCCAGTACTTC. This translates into CASSAVQETQYF.

The V gene is TRBV6-5, the J gene TRBJ2-5; maybe TRBD2 (6 bases). V lost 8 bases and J 1 base, leaving 14 bases between the germline ends. The germline V gene has CDR1 MNHEY and CDR2 SVGAGI. This CDR3 region has 14 residues. CDR3 residues: CASARVGGQETQYF. CDR3 nucleotide sequence: TGTGCCAGCGCGAGGGTGGGAGGCCAAGAGACCCAGTACTTC.

V is TRBV5-1 and J is TRBJ2-3; 8 bases match TRBD1. Germline CDR1 SGHRS, CDR2 YFSETQ. The CDR3 has 15 amino acids. J was trimmed by 4 bases and V by 4 bases; bases with no gene match: 8. As DNA, the CDR3 is TGCGCCAGCAGCGCTCCGGACAGGGTCCCAGATACGCAGTATTTT. Translating gives CASSAPDRVPDTQYF.

The genes are TRBV28 and TRBJ2-7; 7 bases agree with TRBD1. Germline trimming cut 4 bases from V and 2 bases from J; bases unmatched to any gene: 8. Germline CDR1 and CDR2: MDHEN and SYDVKM. The CDR3 is 15 residues long. CDR3: CASSSSRGRAYEQYF. As DNA, the CDR3 is TGTGCCAGCAGTTCCTCAAGGGGGCGAGCCTACGAGCAGTACTTC.

CDR3 amino acids: CATVRGRNTGELFF. Written as DNA, the CDR3 is TGTGCCACCGTCCGGGGCAGGAACACCGGGGAGCTGTTTTTT. This rearrangement joins TRBV7-8 to TRBJ2-2, with D perhaps TRBD1 or TRBD2 (5 bases each). Germline values: CDR1 SGHVS, CDR2 FQNEAQ. The CDR3 length is 14 residues. The V and J ends lost 10 bases and 1 base respectively, with 13 bases between them.

This clone was observed at least ten times. At one end the junction does not follow the germline gene, possibly because of a read error. The chain is built from TRBV7-2 and TRBJ2-7, with TRBD1 matching over 9 bases. CDR1 is SGHTA, CDR2 FQGNSA, per germline. The CDR3 has 13 residues. CDR3 region: CASSLVSGDRASF. CDR3 DNA sequence: TGTGCCAGCAGCTTAGTTTCGGGGGACAGGGCGAGCTTC.

The V call is TRBV30, the J call TRBJ2-6, with D uncertain. V lost 2 bases, J lost 2 bases, and 10 bases lay in between. CDR1 is GTSNPN and CDR2 is SVGIG in the germline V gene (reference sequence). The CDR3 has 15 residues. The CDR3 loop is CAWSRRGTGANVLTF. In DNA form, the CDR3 reads TGTGCCTGGAGTCGGAGAGGTACTGGGGCCAACGTCCTGACTTTC.

CDR3 DNA: TGTGCCAGCAGCGTAGATACTAGCGATACCATTCAGTACTTC. Protein sequence: CASSVDTSDTIQYF. The rearrangement joins TRBV9 to TRBJ2-4, with 7 bases lining up with TRBD2. The trim removed 0 bases at V and 9 bases at J, leaving 6 bases unmatched. Per germline, CDR1 SGDLS and CDR2 YYNGEE. This CDR3 spans 14 amino acids.

The chain uses TRBV7-6 and TRBJ2-1; maybe TRBD2 (8 bases). In germline, CDR1 is SGHVS, CDR2 FNYEAQ. V lost 5 bases and J lost 8, with 25 bases in between. The CDR3 covers 17 residues. CDR3 DNA: TGTGCCAGCAGCCCACAGATACTGACGGGAGGGGGCCATGAGCAGTTCTTC. Protein product: CASSPQILTGGGHEQFF.

This clone was counted a few times. The chain links TRBV6-5 to TRBJ1-2, with 8 bases identical to TRBD1. CDR3 length equals 12 residues. V was clipped by 5 bases and J by 11 bases; unmatched bases: 7. Germline CDR1 is MNHEY and CDR2 is SVGAGI. The CDR3 DNA reads TGTGCCAGCAGTGGAAGACAGGGGAAGTACACCTTC. This encodes CASSGRQGKYTF.

This chain connects TRBV29-1 to TRBJ2-3; D might be TRBD2 (6 bases). V was clipped by 6 bases and J by 0 bases, with 16 bases between them. The CDR3 contains 15 residues. Germline V lookup: CDR1 SQVTM, CDR2 ANQGSEA. CDR3 bases: TGCAGCGTCATCCGGGACTCATCTAGCACAGATACGCAGTATTTT. Translated: CSVIRDSSSTDTQYF.

The rearrangement uses TRBV28 and TRBJ1-4; 8 bases are a match to TRBD1. CDR3 length: 17 residues. Germline V gene data show CDR1 as MDHEN and CDR2 as SYDVKM. V dropped 6 bases and J dropped 0; count of bases not matched to a gene: 9. DNA of the CDR3: TGTGCCAGCAGCGACAGGGGCCCGCTTCCAACTAATGAAAAACTGTTTTTT. Translated: CASSDRGPLPTNEKLFF.

The rearrangement links TRBV5-1 to TRBJ1-4, with TRBD1 matching 8 bases. Germline V gene sequence: CDR1 SGHRS, CDR2 YFSETQ. The CDR3 extends over 16 amino acids. The ends lost 4 bases at V and 8 bases at J; junction bases unmatched: 13. CDR3 sequence reads: CASSPTGGQGPEKLFF. The DNA of the CDR3 is TGCGCCAGCAGCCCCACAGGAGGACAGGGTCCGGAAAAACTGTTTTTT.

The J gene is TRBJ2-3, the V gene TRBV15; D uncertain. The germline V and J ends were trimmed by 1 base and 6 bases, with 14 bases remaining between them. This CDR3 comprises 15 residues. Germline values: CDR1 LNHNV, CDR2 YYDKDF (reference sequence). CDR3 loop: CATSRGQQGQDTQYF. The CDR3 nucleotides read TGTGCCACCAGCAGAGGCCAACAAGGGCAGGATACGCAGTATTTT.

This clone showed up just a few times. V is TRBV9 and J is TRBJ2-3; possibly TRBD1 or TRBD2 for D (5 bases each). Germline values: CDR1 SGDLS, CDR2 YYNGEE. V lost 0 bases and J lost 3, with 11 bases in between. The CDR3 loop spans 15 amino acids. CDR3 in DNA: TGTGCCAGCAGCGTAGTTGGGGGTATGACAGATACGCAGTATTTT. Its protein is CASSVVGGMTDTQYF.

The chain joins TRBV7-9 to TRBJ2-3; 12 nucleotides align to TRBD2. This CDR3 has 16 amino acids. J was trimmed by 1 base and V by 1 base; bases with no gene match: 0. Germline CDR1 reads SEHNR; CDR2 reads FQNEAQ (reference sequence). CDR3 region: CASSLGTSGGTDTQYF. The CDR3 coding sequence is TGTGCCAGCAGCTTAGGGACTAGCGGGGGCACAGATACGCAGTATTTT.

The rearrangement joins TRBV19 to TRBJ2-2; D could derive from TRBD1 or TRBD2 (5 bases each). Trimming left V 4 bases short and J 4 bases short, with 7 bases between. CDR3 length: 13 residues. Germline V lookup: CDR1 LNHDA, CDR2 SQIVND (reference sequence). The CDR3 loop is CASSRDLTGELFF. For the CDR3, the DNA is TGTGCCAGTAGTAGGGACCTCACCGGGGAGCTGTTTTTT. The full variable domain, rest sourced from reference TRBV19 and TRBJ2-2, is DGGITQSPKYLFRKEGQNVTLSCEQNLNHDAMYWYRQDPGQGLRLIYYSQIVNDFQKGDIAEGYSVSREKKESFPLTVTSAQKNPTAFYLCASSRDLTGELFFGEGSRLTVL.

This chain links TRBV9 with TRBJ1-1; 8 nucleotides agree with TRBD1. With V trimmed by 0 bases and J by 4 bases, 5 bases remained unmatched. The germline CDR1 and CDR2 sequences are SGDLS and YYNGEE. This CDR3 is built from 15 residues. The DNA of the CDR3 is TGTGCCAGCAGCGTAGAGGCAGGGGGCGGCACTGAAGCTTTCTTT. It encodes CASSVEAGGGTEAFF. Supplemented by reference TRBV9 and TRBJ1-1, the full variable domain reads DSGVTQTPKHLITATGQRVTLRCSPRSGDLSVYWYQQSLDQGLQFLIQYYNGEERAKGNILERFSAQQFPDLHSELNLSSLELGDSALYFCASSVEAGGGTEAFFGQGTRLTVV.

The J gene is TRBJ1-2, the V gene TRBV11-2; D uncertain. Trimming removed 2 bases from V and 8 bases from J, with 12 bases in between. This CDR3 has 13 residues. Germline CDR1 SGHAT, CDR2 FQNNGV. DNA for the CDR3: TGTGCCAGCAGCTTAACTGCAGGTCGGGGCTACACCTTC. It yields the protein CASSLTAGRGYTF. Supplemented by reference TRBV11-2 and TRBJ1-2, the full variable domain reads EAGVAQSPRYKIIEKRQSVAFWCNPISGHATLYWYQQILGQGPKLLIQFQNNGVVDDSQLPKDRFSAERLKGVDSTLKIQPAKLEDSAVYLCASSLTAGRGYTFGSGTRLTVV.

This rearrangement joins TRBV2 to TRBJ2-1, with 8 bases lining up with TRBD1. V was clipped by 5 bases and J by 6 bases; unmatched bases: 3. The germline V gene encodes CDR1 SNHLY and CDR2 FYNNEI. The CDR3 sequence is 13 residues long. The CDR3 region has the DNA TGTGCCAGCAGTAGAACAGGGGGCAATGAGCAGTTCTTC. Its translation: CASSRTGGNEQFF.

Note on this clone: A far larger clone is only one base removed, so a read error is likely. This sequence joins TRBV14 and TRBJ1-2; D possibly corresponds to TRBD1 (5 bases). The length of the CDR3 is 15 residues. Germline-derived CDR1 and CDR2 are SGHDN and FVKESK. The V and J ends lost 0 bases and 4 bases respectively, with 12 bases between them. DNA for the CDR3: TGTGCCAGCAGCCAAGATGCCGGACACGTCTATGGCTACACCTTC. Translating it yields CASSQDAGHVYGYTF.